This T cell receptor (beta chain) was sequenced for a study of cytomegalovirus exposure and HLA in healthy donors. Study results and limitations: Presence/absence comparisons presumed near-even sequencing depth among donors.

Regarding this clone: What it binds is not known.

V dropped 1 base and J dropped 2 bases, with 6 bases sitting between them. The CDR3 contains 14 residues. Germline CDR1 reads SGHVS; CDR2 reads FQNEAQ. Primers for the PCR totalled 60 Vbeta and 13 Jbeta. Sequencing used immunoSEQ multiplex PCR; TCRdb keeps in-frame clones, though not all of them. Of about 82,000 clones listed, 70% to 85% are singletons. The chain recombines TRBV7-8 with TRBJ1-5; D is perhaps TRBD1 (5 bases). The specimen sequenced was PBMCs. The TCR originated in a man aged 25 to 40 in good health and CMV-seropositive. DNA of the CDR3: TGTGCCAGCAGCTTAGACAGGCGCAATCAGCCCCAGCATTTT. Protein: CASSLDRRNQPQHF.